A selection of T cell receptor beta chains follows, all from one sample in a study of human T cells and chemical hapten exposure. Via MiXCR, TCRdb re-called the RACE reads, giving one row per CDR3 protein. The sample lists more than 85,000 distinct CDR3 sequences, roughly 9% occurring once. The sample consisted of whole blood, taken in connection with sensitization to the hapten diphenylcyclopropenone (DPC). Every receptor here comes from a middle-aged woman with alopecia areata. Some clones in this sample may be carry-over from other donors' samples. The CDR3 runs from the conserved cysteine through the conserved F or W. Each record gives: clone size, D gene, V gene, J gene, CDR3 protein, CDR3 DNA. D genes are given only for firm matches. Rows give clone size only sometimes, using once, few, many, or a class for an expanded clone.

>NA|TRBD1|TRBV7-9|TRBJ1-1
CASSPGQGATEAFF
TGTGCCAGCAGCCCGGGACAGGGGGCGACTGAAGCTTTCTTT
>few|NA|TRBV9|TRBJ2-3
CASTGRSDKTGDTQYF
TGTGCCAGCACCGGGCGTTCGGACAAAACTGGGGATACGCAGTATTTT
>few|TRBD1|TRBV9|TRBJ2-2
CASSEEGRPGQGMNTGELFF
TGTGCCAGCAGCGAGGAGGGGAGACCGGGACAGGGAATGAACACCGGGGAGCTGTTTTTT
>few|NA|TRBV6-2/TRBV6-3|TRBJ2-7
CASSYSLVYEQYF
TGTGCCAGCAGTTACTCGTTAGTATACGAGCAGTACTTC
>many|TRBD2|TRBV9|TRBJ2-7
CASSVTLAGGPDEQYF
TGTGCCAGCAGCGTAACCTTAGCGGGGGGGCCGGATGAGCAGTACTTC
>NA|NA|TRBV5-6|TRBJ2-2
CASSLGMVTGELFF
TGTGCCAGCAGCTTGGGCATGGTTACCGGGGAGCTGTTTTTT
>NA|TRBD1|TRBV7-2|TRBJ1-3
CASSSDRGFGNTIYF
TGTGCCAGCAGCTCAGACAGGGGGTTCGGAAACACCATATATTTT
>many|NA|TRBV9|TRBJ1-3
CASSVAGGLGGNTIYF
TGTGCCAGCAGCGTAGCTGGGGGGCTAGGCGGAAACACCATATATTTT
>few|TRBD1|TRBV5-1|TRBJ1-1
CASSLTGQGVTEAFF
TGCGCCAGCAGCTTGACAGGACAGGGGGTCACTGAAGCTTTCTTT
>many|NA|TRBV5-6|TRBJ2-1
CASSLRGRSSYNEQFF
TGTGCCAGCAGCTTAAGGGGCCGGAGCTCCTACAATGAGCAGTTCTTC